This T cell receptor gamma chain was sequenced in a study of Vδ1+ human thymocytes. Sequences come from RNA converted to cDNA by reverse transcription. CDR3 amplicons came from multiplex PCR with pooled V-gene forward and constant-region reverse primers. TCRdb used CATT to re-call clones from the multiplex PCR reads. The sample lists 10,000 to 13,000 gamma-chain clones, around 45% occurring once. V was pared by 0 bases and J by 11 bases, with 16 bases of the junction left unmatched. The CDR3 consists of 15 residues. Germline-derived CDR1 and CDR2 are VTNTFY and YDVSTARD (reference sequence). Study outcomes and limitations: Thymic TRG and TRD repertoires appeared highly polyclonal, with Gaussian CDR3 length distributions.

As concerns this clone: Its target is unknown.

The material sequenced was Vdelta1+ gamma-delta thymocytes from the thymus. Subset described: FACS-sorted CD3+ TCRalphabeta- TCRVdelta1+ TCRVdelta2- thymocytes. The sequence came from a boy under two years old who had congenital heart surgery. V gene TRGV3 combines with J gene TRGJ1 or TRGJ2. TCRdb is silent on the J gene; assignment here came from matching the DNA to germline. The CDR3 DNA reads as TGTGCCACCTGGGACAGGCGGCCGCCTCCGTACGAGAAACTCTTT. Its translation: CATWDRRPPPYEKLF.